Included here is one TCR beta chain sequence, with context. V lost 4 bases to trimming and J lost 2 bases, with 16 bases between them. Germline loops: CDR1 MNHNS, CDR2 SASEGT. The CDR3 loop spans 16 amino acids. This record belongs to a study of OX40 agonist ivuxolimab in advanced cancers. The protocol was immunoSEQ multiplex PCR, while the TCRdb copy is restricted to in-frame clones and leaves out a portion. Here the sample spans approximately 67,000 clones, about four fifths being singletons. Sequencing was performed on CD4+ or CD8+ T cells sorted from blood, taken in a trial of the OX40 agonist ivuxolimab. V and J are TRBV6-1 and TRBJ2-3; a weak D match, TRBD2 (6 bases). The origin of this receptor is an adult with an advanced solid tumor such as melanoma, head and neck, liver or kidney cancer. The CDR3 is CASSGRDSFDTDTQYF. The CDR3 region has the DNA TGTGCCAGCAGTGGCCGGGACTCCTTCGACACAGATACGCAGTATTTT.